The 22 T cell receptor beta chains reported below all come from one sample, sequenced in a study of T cells after yellow fever vaccination. TCRdb re-analysed the 5' RACE reads in MiXCR, keeping a single row per CDR3 protein. This sample carries 100,000 to 150,000 distinct CDR3 sequences, about 16% of them seen once, and the ten largest clones take 43%. The sample was CD8+ T cells sorted from PBMCs, taken 5 days after the yellow fever booster vaccination. The receptors shown here come from a man aged 18 to 30 who received the YFV17D yellow fever vaccine.

The chain has TRBV6-1 and TRBJ2-5; no reliable D call. V was shortened by 0 bases and J by 0 bases, with 17 bases between the two germline ends. The CDR3 totals 18 residues. Germline CDR1 reads MNHNS; CDR2 reads SASEGT. DNA for the CDR3: TGTGCCAGCAGTGAAGCCAGGATGATCCTAGGACACCAAGAGACCCAGTACTTC. It is translated as CASSEARMILGHQETQYF.

At least ten counts were recorded for this clonotype. This rearrangement joins TRBV7-8 to TRBJ1-1; the D is unclear. The CDR3 length is 13 residues. Germline V CDR1 and CDR2: SGHVS, FQNEAQ. With 1 base removed from V and 1 base from J, the gap between germline ends came to 4 bases. DNA for the CDR3: TGTGCCAGCAGCTTAGGCTGGAACACTGAAGCTTTCTTT. It codes for CASSLGWNTEAFF. Based on the CDR3 plus reference TRBV7-8 and TRBJ1-1, the full variable domain is GAGVSQSPRYKVAKRGQDVALRCDPISGHVSLFWYQQALGQGPEFLTYFQNEAQLDKSGLPSDRFFAERPEGSVSTLKIQRTQQEDSAVYLCASSLGWNTEAFFGQGTRLTVV.

The chain is built from TRBV5-1 and TRBJ2-1; TRBD1 matches 10 bases. V gave up 2 bases and J gave up 2 bases; unmatched junction bases: 1. Germline V lookup: CDR1 SGHRS, CDR2 YFSETQ. This CDR3 region has 15 residues. The CDR3 spells CASSFGTGAYNEQFF. In DNA, the CDR3 is TGCGCCAGCAGCTTTGGGACAGGGGCCTACAATGAGCAGTTCTTC.

V gene TRBV5-1 combines with J gene TRBJ2-5; D gene ambiguous. The CDR3 loop spans 11 amino acids. Germline V gene lookup returns CDR1 SGHRS and CDR2 YFSETQ. Trimming pared 1 base from V and 5 bases from J, leaving 3 bases between. CDR3 sequence reads: CASSLYETQYF. The CDR3 DNA sequence: TGCGCCAGCAGCTTGTACGAGACCCAGTACTTC.

This clonotype showed up just a few times. The CDR3 nucleotides read TGTGCCAGCAGCTTAGCGACAGGGGCCTACGAGCAGTACTTC. Protein: CASSLATGAYEQYF. The chain carries TRBV7-2 and TRBJ2-7, with TRBD1 matching over 8 bases. The germline V gene has CDR1 SGHTA and CDR2 FQGNSA. CDR3 size: 14 residues. Germline trimming cut 0 bases from V and 2 bases from J; bases unmatched to any gene: 0.

The V and J genes are TRBV4-3 and TRBJ2-1; perhaps TRBD2 as D (6 bases). This CDR3 is 15 amino acids long. The ends were cut back, 0 bases at V and 2 bases at J, with 8 bases in the middle. Germline values: CDR1 LGHNA, CDR2 YSLEER. CDR3 sequence reads: CASSQDRGTYNEQFF. The CDR3 coding sequence is TGCGCCAGCAGCCAAGACCGGGGGACCTACAATGAGCAGTTCTTC.

Ten or more counts support this clonotype. V and J are TRBV27 and TRBJ2-1, with 11 bases aligning to TRBD1. The CDR3 is made up of 14 amino acids. Germline V gene lookup returns CDR1 MNHEY and CDR2 SMNVEV (reference sequence). With 5 bases clipped from V and 6 bases from J, the junction kept 3 bases outside the gene matches. The CDR3 region is CASSPGTGGNEQFF. DNA of the CDR3: TGTGCCAGCAGTCCGGGGACAGGGGGCAATGAGCAGTTCTTC.

The chain recombines TRBV4-3 with TRBJ2-3; D is possibly TRBD1 or TRBD2 (7 bases each). This CDR3 has 15 amino acids. Trimming left V 0 bases short and J 6 bases short, with 13 bases between. In germline, CDR1 is LGHNA, CDR2 YSLEER. The CDR3, as DNA: TGCGCCAGCAGCCAAGATTACAGGGGAGGGGATACGCAGTATTTT. This encodes CASSQDYRGGDTQYF.

The chain carries TRBV11-2 and TRBJ2-1; TRBD2 agrees at 8 bases. Germline V gene sequence: CDR1 SGHAT, CDR2 FQNNGV. V lost 5 bases and J lost 7; bases outside the gene matches: 7. There are 14 residues in the CDR3. The CDR3 coding sequence is TGTGCCAGCAGCAGGGGCGGGGGGACGAATGAGCAGTTCTTC. The encoded protein is CASSRGGGTNEQFF. The full variable domain, with the rest looked up from reference TRBV11-2 and TRBJ2-1, is EAGVAQSPRYKIIEKRQSVAFWCNPISGHATLYWYQQILGQGPKLLIQFQNNGVVDDSQLPKDRFSAERLKGVDSTLKIQPAKLEDSAVYLCASSRGGGTNEQFFGPGTRLTVL.

As to this clonotype: A read error may explain this, as a much larger clone is one base away. The chain joins TRBV9 to TRBJ1-5; unclear D gene. The germline V gene has CDR1 SGDLS and CDR2 YYNGEE. The CDR3 length is 14 residues. The V and J ends lost 4 bases and 0 bases respectively, with 8 bases between them. The CDR3 loop is CASSTGSSNQPQHF. CDR3 sequence (DNA): TGTGCCAGCAGCACGGGGTCTAGCAATCAGCCCCAGCATTTT.

This clonotype was detected only a few times. The genes are TRBV28 and TRBJ2-7, with D perhaps matching TRBD2 (6 bases). V lost 3 bases and J 6 bases, leaving 9 bases between the germline ends. The CDR3 has 12 residues. The germline V gene encodes CDR1 MDHEN and CDR2 SYDVKM. CDR3 region: CASSLGGTEQYV. The CDR3 coding sequence is TGTGCCAGCAGTTTGGGGGGTACCGAGCAGTACGTC.

The rearrangement links TRBV5-6 to TRBJ2-5; the match to TRBD1 covers 8 bases. The V and J ends lost 4 bases and 4 bases, in that order; junction bases with no gene match: 6. CDR1 is SGHDT and CDR2 is YYEEEE in the germline V gene. The CDR3 loop spans 14 amino acids. The CDR3 sequence is CASSPGGMRETQYF. In DNA form, the CDR3 reads TGTGCCAGCAGCCCAGGGGGCATGAGAGAGACCCAGTACTTC.

This clonotype was counted only a few times. The chain couples TRBV6-2 or TRBV6-3 to TRBJ2-3; possible D gene TRBD1, 5 bases. The CDR3 contains 17 residues. V lost 4 bases and J 2 bases, leaving 19 bases between the germline ends. CDR1 MNHEY and CDR2 SVGEGT come from the germline V gene. DNA of the CDR3: TGTGCCAGCAGTTGGTGGACCCTTTCGGACACCACAGATACGCAGTATTTT. This sequence encodes CASSWWTLSDTTDTQYF.

V and J are TRBV20-1 and TRBJ2-1, with D tentatively TRBD1 (6 bases). The ends were cut back, 0 bases at V and 1 base at J, with 16 bases in the middle. The CDR3 consists of 17 residues. CDR1 is DFQATT, CDR2 SNEGSKA, per germline (reference sequence). The DNA for the CDR3 is TGCAGTGCTAGAGATCCGGGCAGGGGTAGGTCCTACAATGAGCAGTTCTTC. Translated, it gives CSARDPGRGRSYNEQFF.

The V and J genes are TRBV27 and TRBJ2-1; 12 positions agree with TRBD1. CDR1 is MNHEY, CDR2 SMNVEV, per germline (reference sequence). Trimming removed 0 bases from V and 7 bases from J; junction bases left unmatched: 4. The CDR3 length is 16 residues. CDR3 region: CASSLSGQGAGNEQFF. The CDR3 coding sequence is TGTGCCAGCAGTTTATCGGGACAGGGGGCGGGTAATGAGCAGTTCTTC.

The sample holds many counts of this clonotype. V is TRBV12-3 or TRBV12-4 and J is TRBJ1-1; D call uncertain. The V and J ends lost 2 bases and 1 base respectively, with 5 bases between them. This CDR3 is built from 13 residues. The CDR3 region has the DNA TGTGCCAGCAGTTTATCCCCGAACACTGAAGCTTTCTTT. Translating it yields CASSLSPNTEAFF.

The gene calls are TRBV7-9 and TRBJ2-1; 11 nucleotides match TRBD2. J was trimmed by 4 bases and V by 3 bases; bases with no gene match: 2. CDR1 and CDR2 (germline): SEHNR, FQNEAQ (reference sequence). This CDR3 has 15 amino acids. CDR3 amino acids: CASSFTSGGYNEQFF. The CDR3 nucleotides read TGTGCCAGCAGCTTTACTAGCGGGGGATACAATGAGCAGTTCTTC.

The table lists this clonotype with a few counts. J is TRBJ1-1 and V is TRBV5-1, with D tentatively TRBD1 (5 bases). V dropped 0 bases and J dropped 0 bases, with 12 bases sitting between them. Germline assignment: CDR1 SGHRS and CDR2 YFSETQ. This CDR3 is built from 16 residues. For the CDR3, the DNA is TGCGCCAGCAGCTTGGGGCTTGGGGGATTGAACACTGAAGCTTTCTTT. The encoded protein is CASSLGLGGLNTEAFF.

This clonotype has a count of ten or more. The rearrangement links TRBV6-6 to TRBJ1-5; D is ambiguous. In germline, CDR1 is MNHNY, CDR2 SVGAGI (reference sequence). The CDR3 is 16 residues long. V shed 7 bases and J shed 4 bases, with 20 bases lying between them. Written as DNA, the CDR3 is TGTGCCAGCACCAAAGACGGCTACGGGTTAAATCAGCCCCAGCATTTT. It specifies CASTKDGYGLNQPQHF.

In this sample, this clonotype turned up a few times. CDR3 in DNA: TGTGCCAGCAGCCTCTTACTTGGTGGGCAGGGGAGGAAGAACACTGAAGCTTTCTTT. This translates into CASSLLLGGQGRKNTEAFF. This chain connects TRBV9 to TRBJ1-1, with TRBD1 as a possible D gene (6 bases). Germline lookup yields CDR1 SGDLS and CDR2 YYNGEE. The CDR3 runs 19 residues. Trimming stripped 4 bases from V and 1 base from J, with 26 bases between.

This clonotype was seen only a few times. The genes are TRBV5-1 and TRBJ2-3; tentatively, D is TRBD2 (6 bases). This CDR3 region has 17 residues. Trimming took off 0 bases at V and 4 bases at J, with 18 bases between the two ends. Germline loops: CDR1 SGHRS, CDR2 YFSETQ. CDR3 in DNA: TGCGCCAGCAGCTTGGAGTACGGGCGGGACGTGCCAGATACGCAGTATTTT. This translates into CASSLEYGRDVPDTQYF.

This clonotype occurred a few times. The chain uses TRBV7-8 and TRBJ2-5, with 11 bases aligning to TRBD2. J was trimmed by 4 bases and V by 5 bases; bases with no gene match: 15. This CDR3 comprises 18 residues. Germline V gene sequence: CDR1 SGHVS, CDR2 FQNEAQ. Here the CDR3 reads CASSQNRLAGGKGETQYF. In nucleotides, the CDR3 is TGTGCCAGCAGCCAAAATCGGCTAGCGGGGGGAAAGGGAGAGACCCAGTACTTC.